The entry that follows covers one T cell receptor beta chain sequence. Original handling: Amplified reference gene primers provided the basis for estimating nucleated cell counts. The data were produced by immunoSEQ multiplex PCR, yet TCRdb's version contains in-frame clones alone and is incomplete. That table gives V, J and clone size, and the DNA gave D and trimming. The repertoire includes over 150,000 clones, around 85% of them detected once, and about 29% sits in the top ten. The data originate from a study of blood T cell repertoires in COVID-19. Study-level background: Samples representing acute and convalescent COVID-19 were sourced from the United States, Italy and Spain. T cells, B-cell-depleted T cells, or PBMCs provided the cDNA or gDNA that served as material.

The CDR3 runs 14 residues. Losses at the gene ends were 3 bases for V and 7 bases for J; bases not matched to a gene: 6. The germline CDR1 and CDR2 sequences are KGHSH and LQKENI. The sequence was obtained from an older woman with acute or convalescent COVID-19. The sequenced sample was peripheral blood. This chain connects TRBV18 to TRBJ1-5, with 7 bases fitting TRBD1. The CDR3 sequence is CASSPTGFGQPQHF. The CDR3 DNA reads as TGTGCCAGCTCACCGACAGGGTTCGGACAGCCCCAGCATTTT.